This record concerns one TCR beta chain sequence. The target antigen is unknown. Fresh peripheral blood, 8 to 10 ml of it, supplied the PBMCs. The sample is drawn from a study of T cells in Graves' hyperthyroidism and ophthalmopathy. Study information: Peripheral blood was collected at initial diagnosis, before any treatment. Findings of the study overall: Onset of ophthalmopathy came a median approximately 6.9 months after the model predicted it.

This CDR3 comprises 14 residues. Trimming pared 3 bases from V and 4 bases from J, leaving 13 bases between. RNA transcripts yielded amplified TCR beta CDR3 regions. The study used the HTBI primer set for a first-round RT-PCR of the TCR CDR3. TCRdb called the multiplex PCR reads again in MiXCR, with one record for every CDR3 protein. The sample records 300,000 to 450,000 distinct CDR3 sequences, 15% to 20% being singletons. The clonotype comes from a woman aged 40 to 50 with Graves' ophthalmopathy. The sequencing input was blood. The gene calls are TRBV12-3 or TRBV12-4 and TRBJ2-7; D perhaps matches TRBD1 (5 bases). The CDR3 DNA reads as TGTGCCAGCAGTTTTCTGGACACTCTTTACGAGCAGTACTTC. Translated: CASSFLDTLYEQYF.